This T cell receptor (beta chain) emerged from a study of Graves' ophthalmopathy and Graves' hyperthyroidism. None of the included patients had other autoimmune diseases, uncontrolled infections, pregnancy or lactation, as these led to exclusion. General study points: Ophthalmopathy cases were distinguished from stable hyperthyroidism by a 13-signature model, reaching over 85% sensitivity and over 80% specificity. Most expanded thyroid clonotypes above 0.001 frequency also appeared in blood.

The CDR3 is 15 amino acids. Germline V gene sequence: CDR1 MNHEY, CDR2 SVGEGT. On this clonotype itself: Its matching antigen is unknown. The junction departs from the called germline gene at one end, perhaps through a read error.

The authors amplified TCR beta CDR3 regions from RNA transcripts. An opening RT-PCR round employed HTBI primers and preceded a second-round multiplex PCR. MiXCR, run by TCRdb on the multiplex PCR reads, gives a single entry per CDR3 protein. The sample has roughly 500,000 distinct CDR3 sequences; about 15% are singletons. The sequence was obtained from a woman aged 25 to 39 with Graves' ophthalmopathy. V usage is TRBV6-2 or TRBV6-3 and J usage is TRBJ2-5; D ambiguous. Input material: blood. CDR3 sequence (DNA): TGTGCCAGCAGTTACTTCTCAGCGTACCAAGAGACCCAATACTTC. Its protein product is CASSYFSAYQETQYF.